This is a list of T cell receptor beta chains from one sample in a study of identifying expanded T cells in peripheral blood. Data came from immunoSEQ multiplex PCR; TCRdb stores just in-frame clones and leaves some out. Found here are under 150,000 clones, roughly 82% of them singletons; the top ten hold 3.3%. The sample was blood. Source of these receptors: a person aged 18 to 70 in good health. Each CDR3 is given with its conserved first and last residue. The order of the fields is clone size, D gene, J gene, V gene, CDR3 DNA, CDR3 protein. D genes are given only for firm matches. The size field is filled for only some rows; it gives once, few, many or a size class.

size: NA; D: NA; J: TRBJ1-2; V: TRBV5-6; DNA: TGTGCCAGCAGCGCTCGACAGACTTATAACTATGGCTACACCTTC; CDR3: CASSARQTYNYGYTF
size: NA; D: NA; J: TRBJ1-2; V: TRBV9; DNA: TGTGCCAGCAGCGTGGTTAGCATGGGAGGCTACACCTTC; CDR3: CASSVVSMGGYTF
size: NA; D: TRBD1; J: TRBJ1-6; V: TRBV27; DNA: TGTGCCAGCAGTGAATGGACAGGGGTGCAGAATTCACCCCTCCACTTT; CDR3: CASSEWTGVQNSPLHF
size: NA; D: TRBD1; J: TRBJ1-1; V: TRBV7-2; DNA: TGTGCCAGCAGCTATACCCGGGACAGGGGGCAAGCTTTCTTT; CDR3: CASSYTRDRGQAFF
size: NA; D: NA; J: TRBJ1-6; V: TRBV6-1; DNA: TGTGCCAGCAGTGCTTTCGGGACTTCGGATTCACCCCTCCACTTT; CDR3: CASSAFGTSDSPLHF
size: NA; D: TRBD2; J: TRBJ2-5; V: TRBV5-1; DNA: TGCGCCAGCAGCTTGCGGGCGGGGGTAGAAGAGACCCAGTACTTC; CDR3: CASSLRAGVEETQYF
size: NA; D: NA; J: TRBJ1-1; V: TRBV15; DNA: TGTGCCACCTGTAGCGAGAGATTGAACACTGAAGCTTTCTTT; CDR3: CATCSERLNTEAFF
size: NA; D: NA; J: TRBJ1-5; V: TRBV7-8; DNA: TGTGCCAGCAGCCCCCGTTTTCGATTCAATCAGCCCCAGCATTTT; CDR3: CASSPRFRFNQPQHF
size: NA; D: NA; J: TRBJ2-7; V: TRBV6-5; DNA: TGTGCCAGCAGTTACTCTTCCTTCCCGTGGGAGCAGTACTTC; CDR3: CASSYSSFPWEQYF
size: NA; D: NA; J: TRBJ2-1; V: TRBV5-1; DNA: TGCGCCAGCAGCTTGGGGGTCAGCTACAATGAGCAGTTCTTC; CDR3: CASSLGVSYNEQFF
size: once; D: NA; J: TRBJ1-1; V: TRBV18; DNA: TGTGCCAGCTCACGGACAGAGAGGGACACTGAAGCTTTCTTT; CDR3: CASSRTERDTEAFF
size: few; D: NA; J: TRBJ2-2; V: TRBV6-1; DNA: TGTGCCAGCAGTGAAGTCCCCGACACCGGGGAGCTGTTTTTT; CDR3: CASSEVPDTGELFF
size: NA; D: NA; J: TRBJ1-6; V: TRBV9; DNA: TGTGCCAGCAGCGTAGGGGATACAGTTTCACCCCTCCACTTT; CDR3: CASSVGDTVSPLHF
size: NA; D: TRBD2; J: TRBJ2-4; V: TRBV19; DNA: TGTGCCAGTAGTCAGCGGGGGGGCGAAAACATTCAGTACTTC; CDR3: CASSQRGGENIQYF
size: NA; D: NA; J: TRBJ1-6; V: TRBV7-2; DNA: TGTGCCAGCAGCTTACCGGGAGGTGATTCACCCCTCCACTTT; CDR3: CASSLPGGDSPLHF
size: few; D: NA; J: TRBJ1-4; V: TRBV6-5; DNA: TGTGCCAGCAGTCGAACGGACCCCCGACGGGAAAAACTGTTTTTT; CDR3: CASSRTDPRREKLFF